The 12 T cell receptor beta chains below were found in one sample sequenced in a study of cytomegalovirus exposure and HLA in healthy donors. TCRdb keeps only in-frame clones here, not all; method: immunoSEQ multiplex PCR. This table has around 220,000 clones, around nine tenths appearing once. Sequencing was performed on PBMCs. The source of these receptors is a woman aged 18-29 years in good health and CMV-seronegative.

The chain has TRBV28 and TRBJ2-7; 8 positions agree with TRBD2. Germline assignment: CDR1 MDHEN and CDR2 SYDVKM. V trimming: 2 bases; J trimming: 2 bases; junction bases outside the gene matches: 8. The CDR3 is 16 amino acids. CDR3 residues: CASSLLSAGGTYEQYF. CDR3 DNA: TGTGCCAGCAGTTTACTATCGGCGGGAGGAACCTACGAGCAGTACTTC. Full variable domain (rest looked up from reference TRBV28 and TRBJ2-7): DVKVTQSSRYLVKRTGEKVFLECVQDMDHENMFWYRQDPGLGLRLIYFSYDVKMKEKGDIPEGYSVSREKKERFSLILESASTNQTSMYLCASSLLSAGGTYEQYFGPGTRLTVT.

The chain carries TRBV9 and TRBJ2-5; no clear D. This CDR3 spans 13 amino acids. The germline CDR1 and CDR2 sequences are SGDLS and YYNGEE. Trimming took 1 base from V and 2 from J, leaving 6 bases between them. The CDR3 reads CASSVSQQETQYF. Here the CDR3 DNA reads TGTGCCAGCAGCGTATCACAACAAGAGACCCAGTACTTC.

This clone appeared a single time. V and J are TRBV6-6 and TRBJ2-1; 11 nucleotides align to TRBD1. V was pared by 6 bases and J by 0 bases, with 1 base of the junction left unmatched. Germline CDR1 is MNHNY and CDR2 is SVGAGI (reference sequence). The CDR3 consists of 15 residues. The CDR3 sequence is CASRGQGDSYNEQFF. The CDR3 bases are TGTGCCAGCAGGGGACAGGGGGACTCCTACAATGAGCAGTTCTTC.

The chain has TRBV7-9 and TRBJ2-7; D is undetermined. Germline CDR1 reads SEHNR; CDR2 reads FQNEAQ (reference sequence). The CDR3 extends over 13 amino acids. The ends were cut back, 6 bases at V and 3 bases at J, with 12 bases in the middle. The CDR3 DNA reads TGTGCCAGCAGTCCGCCAGTTTACTACGAGCAGTACTTC. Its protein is CASSPPVYYEQYF.

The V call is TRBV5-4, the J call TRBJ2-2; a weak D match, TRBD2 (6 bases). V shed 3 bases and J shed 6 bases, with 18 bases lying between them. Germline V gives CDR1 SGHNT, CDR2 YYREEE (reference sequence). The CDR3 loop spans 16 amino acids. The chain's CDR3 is CASSSLEGKNPGELFF. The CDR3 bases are TGTGCCAGCAGCTCCTTGGAGGGAAAAAACCCCGGGGAGCTGTTTTTT.

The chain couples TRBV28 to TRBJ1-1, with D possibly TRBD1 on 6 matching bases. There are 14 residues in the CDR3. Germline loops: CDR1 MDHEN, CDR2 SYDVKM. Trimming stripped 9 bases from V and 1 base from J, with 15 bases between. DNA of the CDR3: TGTGCCAGTAATCCTGGGGGGGCGAACACTGAAGCTTTCTTT. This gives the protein CASNPGGANTEAFF.

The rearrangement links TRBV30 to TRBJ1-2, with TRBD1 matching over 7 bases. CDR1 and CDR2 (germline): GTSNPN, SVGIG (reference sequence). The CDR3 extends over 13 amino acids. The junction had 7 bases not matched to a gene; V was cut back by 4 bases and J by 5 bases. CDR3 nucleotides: TGTGCCTGGACCCGGGACAGAGCATATGGCTACACCTTC. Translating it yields CAWTRDRAYGYTF.

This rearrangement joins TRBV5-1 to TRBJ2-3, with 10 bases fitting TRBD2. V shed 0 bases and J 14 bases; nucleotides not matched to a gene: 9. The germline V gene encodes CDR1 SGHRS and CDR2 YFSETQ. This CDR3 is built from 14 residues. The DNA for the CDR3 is TGCGCCAGCAGCTTGGATAGTAGCGGGAGGTTCTGGTATTTT. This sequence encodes CASSLDSSGRFWYF.

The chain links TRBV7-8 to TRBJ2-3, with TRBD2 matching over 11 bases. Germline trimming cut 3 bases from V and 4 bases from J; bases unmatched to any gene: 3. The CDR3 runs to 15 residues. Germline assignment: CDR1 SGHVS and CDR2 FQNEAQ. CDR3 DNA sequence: TGTGCCAGCAGCTTGGGGACTAGCGGATCAGATACGCAGTATTTT. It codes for CASSLGTSGSDTQYF.

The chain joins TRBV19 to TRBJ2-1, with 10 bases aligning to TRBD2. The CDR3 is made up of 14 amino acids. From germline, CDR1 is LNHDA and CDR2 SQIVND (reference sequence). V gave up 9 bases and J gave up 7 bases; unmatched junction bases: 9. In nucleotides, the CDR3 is TGTGCCAGCCGGGGTAGCGGGAGGTTGAATGAGCAGTTCTTC. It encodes CASRGSGRLNEQFF.

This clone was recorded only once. In DNA form, the CDR3 reads TGTGCCAGCAGCCCTGACATCACCTACGAGCAGTACTTC. The encoded protein is CASSPDITYEQYF. The chain recombines TRBV11-2 with TRBJ2-7; D is undetermined. V was clipped by 5 bases and J by 2 bases, with 10 bases between them. The CDR3 is made up of 13 amino acids. Germline CDR1 is SGHAT and CDR2 is FQNNGV.

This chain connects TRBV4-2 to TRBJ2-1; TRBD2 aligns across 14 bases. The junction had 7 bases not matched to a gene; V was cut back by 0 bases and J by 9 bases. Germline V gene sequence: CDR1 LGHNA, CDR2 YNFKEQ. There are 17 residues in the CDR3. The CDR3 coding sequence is TGTGCCAGCAGCCAAGATCCGGGACTAGCGGGAGAAGGTGAGCAGTTCTTC. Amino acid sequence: CASSQDPGLAGEGEQFF.